Listed below are T cell receptor beta chains from one sample, sequenced in a study of a mutant IDH1 vaccine in newly diagnosed glioma. Their cognate antigens are unknown. Some clones are missing from TCRdb's copy, which holds only in-frame ones; the method was immunoSEQ multiplex PCR. This table has about 55,000 clones, 80% to 85% appearing once. The sequencing used PBMCs, collected from a glioma patient whose treatment included an IDH1 peptide vaccine. Every receptor here comes from a woman under 30 with glioma. The CDR3 runs from the conserved cysteine through the conserved F or W. D genes are given only for firm matches.

v_gene: TRBV5-4; j_gene: TRBJ1-4; d_gene: TRBD1; CDR3aa: CASSWTGQGDEKLFF
v_gene: TRBV11-2; j_gene: TRBJ2-7; d_gene: TRBD2; CDR3aa: CASSRAGTSGKYEQYF
v_gene: TRBV7-9; j_gene: TRBJ1-2; d_gene: .; CDR3aa: CASSLAPNYGYTF
v_gene: TRBV5-1; j_gene: TRBJ2-5; d_gene: .; CDR3aa: CASSFKGSETQYF
v_gene: TRBV6-1; j_gene: TRBJ2-1; d_gene: .; CDR3aa: CASSWGPLPGNEQFF
v_gene: TRBV5-6; j_gene: TRBJ2-1; d_gene: .; CDR3aa: CASSLGQHNEQFF
v_gene: TRBV6-1; j_gene: TRBJ2-3; d_gene: TRBD2; CDR3aa: CASRLLAAITDTQYF
v_gene: TRBV5-4; j_gene: TRBJ1-2; d_gene: TRBD1; CDR3aa: CASSLDQGAVGYTF
v_gene: TRBV5-1; j_gene: TRBJ1-1; d_gene: TRBD1; CDR3aa: CASSVGQGNTEAFF
v_gene: TRBV5-1; j_gene: TRBJ1-3; d_gene: .; CDR3aa: CASSYAATTGNTIYF
v_gene: TRBV5-4; j_gene: TRBJ1-5; d_gene: .; CDR3aa: CASSLVPEAPQHF
v_gene: TRBV20-1; j_gene: TRBJ2-5; d_gene: .; CDR3aa: CSAKGEETQYF
v_gene: TRBV10-1; j_gene: TRBJ1-1; d_gene: .; CDR3aa: CASSDDQANTEAFF
v_gene: TRBV10-3; j_gene: TRBJ2-2; d_gene: .; CDR3aa: CAITGADRTGELFF
v_gene: TRBV18; j_gene: TRBJ2-1; d_gene: TRBD2; CDR3aa: CASSRPTSAPEQFF
v_gene: TRBV11-2; j_gene: TRBJ2-7; d_gene: TRBD2; CDR3aa: CASSIRGLAGGPTDEQYF
v_gene: TRBV11-3; j_gene: TRBJ2-2; d_gene: .; CDR3aa: CASSFGRERANTGELFF
v_gene: TRBV7-9; j_gene: TRBJ1-1; d_gene: .; CDR3aa: CASTAREAFEAFF
v_gene: TRBV19; j_gene: TRBJ1-2; d_gene: .; CDR3aa: CASSIGWGLRDYGYTF
v_gene: TRBV6-1; j_gene: TRBJ1-6; d_gene: .; CDR3aa: CASIGTPYNSPLHF
v_gene: TRBV5-6; j_gene: TRBJ1-1; d_gene: .; CDR3aa: CASSLGGPDEAFF
v_gene: TRBV7-6; j_gene: TRBJ1-1; d_gene: .; CDR3aa: CASSLKGLATEAFF
v_gene: TRBV5-1; j_gene: TRBJ1-1; d_gene: .; CDR3aa: CASSLARNTEAFF
v_gene: TRBV30; j_gene: TRBJ1-1; d_gene: .; CDR3aa: CAWRPLGVNTEAFF
v_gene: TRBV6-5; j_gene: TRBJ1-3; d_gene: .; CDR3aa: CASRPRGPGNTIYF
v_gene: TRBV7-2; j_gene: TRBJ2-7; d_gene: TRBD2; CDR3aa: CASSFTHLPGLAGVYEQYF
v_gene: TRBV7-2; j_gene: TRBJ2-7; d_gene: .; CDR3aa: CASSSDPRYEQYF
v_gene: TRBV5-1; j_gene: TRBJ2-6; d_gene: TRBD1; CDR3aa: CASSAGTGHSGANVLTF
v_gene: TRBV10-1; j_gene: TRBJ1-1; d_gene: .; CDR3aa: CAPEDGTEAFF
v_gene: TRBV5-6; j_gene: TRBJ1-1; d_gene: .; CDR3aa: CASSLEFW
v_gene: TRBV5-1; j_gene: TRBJ1-2; d_gene: .; CDR3aa: CASSLDGGFLEGYTF
v_gene: TRBV4-1; j_gene: TRBJ1-3; d_gene: .; CDR3aa: CASSQDWTAGNTIYF
v_gene: TRBV5-6; j_gene: TRBJ2-1; d_gene: TRBD1; CDR3aa: CASSLDWDRDYNEQFF
v_gene: TRBV5-5; j_gene: TRBJ2-5; d_gene: .; CDR3aa: CASSLRAGFGETQYF
v_gene: TRBV19; j_gene: TRBJ1-6; d_gene: TRBD1; CDR3aa: CASSIPGGGPNSPLHF
v_gene: TRBV28; j_gene: TRBJ2-3; d_gene: .; CDR3aa: CASSTAGPSTDTQYF